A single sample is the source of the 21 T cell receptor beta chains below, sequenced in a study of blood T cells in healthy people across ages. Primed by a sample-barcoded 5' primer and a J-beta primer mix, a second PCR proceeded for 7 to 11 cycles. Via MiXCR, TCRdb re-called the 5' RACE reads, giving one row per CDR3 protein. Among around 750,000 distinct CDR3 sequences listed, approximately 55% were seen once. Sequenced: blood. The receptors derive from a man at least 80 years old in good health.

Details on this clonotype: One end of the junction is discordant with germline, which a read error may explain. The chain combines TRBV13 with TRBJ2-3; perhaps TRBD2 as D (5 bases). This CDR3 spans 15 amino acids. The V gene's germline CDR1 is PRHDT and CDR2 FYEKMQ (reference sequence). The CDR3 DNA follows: TGTGCCAGCAGCTTAGGAGGAGGCGGAACAGATACGCGGTATTTT. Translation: CASSLGGGGTDTRYF.

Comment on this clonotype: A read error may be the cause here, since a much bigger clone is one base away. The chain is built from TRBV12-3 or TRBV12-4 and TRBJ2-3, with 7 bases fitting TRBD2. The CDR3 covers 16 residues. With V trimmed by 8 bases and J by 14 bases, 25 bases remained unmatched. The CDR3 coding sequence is TGTGCCAGCCGTCGTTCCACTAGCGATCACACAAGAGACGCGTATTTT. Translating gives CASRRSTSDHTRDAYF.

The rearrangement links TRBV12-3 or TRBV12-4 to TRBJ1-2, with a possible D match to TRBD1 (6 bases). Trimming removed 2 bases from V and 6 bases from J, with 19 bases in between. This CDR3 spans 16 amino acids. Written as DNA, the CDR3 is TGTGCCAGCAGTTTAAAGGGGGGCAGGGTAGCGGATGGCTACACCTTC. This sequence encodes CASSLKGGRVADGYTF.

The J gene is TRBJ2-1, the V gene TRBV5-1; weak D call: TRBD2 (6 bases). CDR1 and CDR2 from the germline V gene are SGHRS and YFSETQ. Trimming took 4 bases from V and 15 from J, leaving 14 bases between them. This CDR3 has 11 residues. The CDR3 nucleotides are TGCGCCAGCAGCCTCCCGGGAGATCCGTTCTTC. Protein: CASSLPGDPFF.

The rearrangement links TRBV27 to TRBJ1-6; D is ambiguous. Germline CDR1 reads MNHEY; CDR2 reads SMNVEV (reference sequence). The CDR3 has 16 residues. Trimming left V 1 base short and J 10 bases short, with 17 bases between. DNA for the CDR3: TGTGCCAGCAGTTTATGGGGTCGTCGATCCCGCTCACCCCTCCACTTT. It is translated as CASSLWGRRSRSPLHF.

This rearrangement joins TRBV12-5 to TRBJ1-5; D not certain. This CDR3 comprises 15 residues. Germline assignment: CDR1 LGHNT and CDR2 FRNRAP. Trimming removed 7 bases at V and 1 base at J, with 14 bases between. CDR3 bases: TGTGCTAGTGCCCCCAGTAGTCTAAGCAATCAGCCCCAGCATTTT. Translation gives CASAPSSLSNQPQHF.

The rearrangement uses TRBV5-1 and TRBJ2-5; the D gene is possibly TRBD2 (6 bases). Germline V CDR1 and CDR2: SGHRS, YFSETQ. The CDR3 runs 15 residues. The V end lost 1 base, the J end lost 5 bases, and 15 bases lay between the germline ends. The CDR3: CASSLLQGGLETQYF. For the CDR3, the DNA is TGCGCCAGCAGCTTGCTCCAGGGAGGATTGGAGACCCAGTACTTC.

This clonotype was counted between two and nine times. CDR3 residues: CASSLAPDRVKRNEQFF. The CDR3 DNA sequence: TGTGCCAGCAGCTTAGCCCCGGACAGGGTTAAGAGGAATGAGCAGTTCTTC. The chain uses TRBV7-2 and TRBJ2-1; 8 bases map to TRBD1. J gave up 7 bases and V 0 bases, and 11 bases lay outside the gene matches. The CDR3 extends over 17 amino acids. Per the germline V gene, CDR1 is SGHTA and CDR2 is FQGNSA. Filled out from reference TRBV7-2 and TRBJ2-1, the complete variable domain reads GAGVSQSPSNKVTEKGKDVELRCDPISGHTALYWYRQSLGQGLEFLIYFQGNSAPDKSGLPSDRFSAERTGGSVSTLTIQRTQQEDSAVYLCASSLAPDRVKRNEQFFGPGTRLTVL.

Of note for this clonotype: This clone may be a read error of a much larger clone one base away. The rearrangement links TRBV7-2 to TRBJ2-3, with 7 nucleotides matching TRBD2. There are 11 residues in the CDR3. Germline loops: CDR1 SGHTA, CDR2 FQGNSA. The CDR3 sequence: CANSPGGYAYF. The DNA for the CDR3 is TGTGCCAACAGCCCCGGGGGGTACGCGTATTTT.

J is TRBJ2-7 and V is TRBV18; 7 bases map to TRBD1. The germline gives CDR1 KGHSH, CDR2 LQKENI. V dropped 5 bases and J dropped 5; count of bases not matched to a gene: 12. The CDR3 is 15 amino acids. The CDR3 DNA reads TGTGCCAGCTCAACCAGACAGGGAAGGTTGGACGAGCAGTACTTC. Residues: CASSTRQGRLDEQYF.

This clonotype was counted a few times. The CDR3 DNA is TGTGCCAGCTCACCCGGCGCAGGGAATGAGCAGTTCTTC. This translates into CASSPGAGNEQFF. The V call is TRBV18, the J call TRBJ2-1; maybe TRBD1 (5 bases). CDR1 and CDR2 (germline): KGHSH, LQKENI. V shed 3 bases and J shed 7 bases, with 10 bases lying between them. CDR3 length: 13 amino acids. The full variable domain, with the rest looked up from reference TRBV18 and TRBJ2-1, is NAGVMQNPRHLVRRRGQEARLRCSPMKGHSHVYWYRQLPEEGLKFMVYLQKENIIDESGMPKERFSAEFPKEGPSILRIQQVVRGDSAAYFCASSPGAGNEQFFGPGTRLTVL.

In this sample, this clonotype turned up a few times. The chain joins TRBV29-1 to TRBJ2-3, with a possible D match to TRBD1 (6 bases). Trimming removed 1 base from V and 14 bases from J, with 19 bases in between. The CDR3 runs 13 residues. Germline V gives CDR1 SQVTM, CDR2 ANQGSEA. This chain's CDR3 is CSVEAQGPRDAYF. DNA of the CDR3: TGCAGCGTTGAAGCACAGGGTCCCAGAGACGCGTATTTT.

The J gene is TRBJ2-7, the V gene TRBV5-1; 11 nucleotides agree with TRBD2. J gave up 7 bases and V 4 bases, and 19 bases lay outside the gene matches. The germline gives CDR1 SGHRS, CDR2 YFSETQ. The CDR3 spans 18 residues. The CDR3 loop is CASSTGLAELSRDNEQYF. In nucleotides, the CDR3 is TGCGCCAGCAGCACGGGACTAGCGGAACTTTCACGTGACAATGAGCAGTACTTC. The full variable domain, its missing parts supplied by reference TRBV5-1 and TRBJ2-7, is KAGVTQTPRYLIKTRGQQVTLSCSPISGHRSVSWYQQTPGQGLQFLFEYFSETQRNKGNFPGRFSGRQFSNSRSEMNVSTLELGDSALYLCASSTGLAELSRDNEQYFGPGTRLTVT.

CDR3 amino acids: CASSPAVNEKLFF. The CDR3 DNA follows: TGTGCCAGCTCACCAGCTGTTAATGAAAAACTGTTTTTT. This chain joins TRBV18 and TRBJ1-4, with D unresolved. Germline CDR1 and CDR2: KGHSH and LQKENI. V dropped 2 bases and J dropped 4 bases, with 5 bases sitting between them. The CDR3 loop spans 13 amino acids. The full variable domain, its missing parts supplied by reference TRBV18 and TRBJ1-4, is NAGVMQNPRHLVRRRGQEARLRCSPMKGHSHVYWYRQLPEEGLKFMVYLQKENIIDESGMPKERFSAEFPKEGPSILRIQQVVRGDSAAYFCASSPAVNEKLFFGSGTQLSVL.

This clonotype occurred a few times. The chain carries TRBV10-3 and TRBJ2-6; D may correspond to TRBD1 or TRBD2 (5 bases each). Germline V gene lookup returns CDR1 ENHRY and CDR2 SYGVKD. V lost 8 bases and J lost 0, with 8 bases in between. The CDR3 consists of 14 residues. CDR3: CAIGDGSGANVLTF. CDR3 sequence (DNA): TGTGCCATCGGGGACGGCTCTGGGGCCAACGTCCTGACTTTC.

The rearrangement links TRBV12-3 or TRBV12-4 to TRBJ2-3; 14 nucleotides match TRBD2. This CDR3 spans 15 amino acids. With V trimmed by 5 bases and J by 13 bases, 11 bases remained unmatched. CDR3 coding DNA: TGTGCCAGCAGTCCGGGACTAGCGGGAGAGCAATGGGAGTATTTT. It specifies CASSPGLAGEQWEYF.

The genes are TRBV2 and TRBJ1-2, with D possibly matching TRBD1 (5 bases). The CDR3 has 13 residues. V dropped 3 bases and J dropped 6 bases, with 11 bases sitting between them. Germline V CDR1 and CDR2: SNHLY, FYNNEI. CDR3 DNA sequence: TGTGCCAGCAGTGATGGGGCAGGGAATGGCTACACCTTC. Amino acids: CASSDGAGNGYTF.

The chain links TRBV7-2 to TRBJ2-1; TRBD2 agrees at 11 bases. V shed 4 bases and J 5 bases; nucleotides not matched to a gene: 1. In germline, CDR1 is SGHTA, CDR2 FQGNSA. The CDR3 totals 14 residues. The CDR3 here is CTSSSGLADNEQFF. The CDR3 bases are TGTACCAGCAGCTCGGGACTAGCGGACAATGAGCAGTTCTTC.

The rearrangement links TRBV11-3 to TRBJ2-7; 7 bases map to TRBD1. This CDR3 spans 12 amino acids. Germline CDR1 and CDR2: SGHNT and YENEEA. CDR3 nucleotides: TGTGATGGTAAAAAAGGGGGCCCAGGGCAGTACTTC. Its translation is CDGKKGGPGQYF.

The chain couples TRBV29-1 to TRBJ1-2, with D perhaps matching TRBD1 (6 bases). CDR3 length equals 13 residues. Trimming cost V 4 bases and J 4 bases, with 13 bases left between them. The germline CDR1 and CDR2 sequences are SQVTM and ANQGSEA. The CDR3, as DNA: TGCAGCGTTGCGGCAGGGGACGGCTATGGCTACACCTTC. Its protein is CSVAAGDGYGYTF.

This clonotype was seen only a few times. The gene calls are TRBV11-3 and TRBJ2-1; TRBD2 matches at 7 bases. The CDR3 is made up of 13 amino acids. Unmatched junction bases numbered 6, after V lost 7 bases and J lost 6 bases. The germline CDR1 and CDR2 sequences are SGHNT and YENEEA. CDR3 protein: CASNSGGGNEQFF. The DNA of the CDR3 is TGTGCCAGCAACTCGGGGGGAGGCAATGAGCAGTTCTTC. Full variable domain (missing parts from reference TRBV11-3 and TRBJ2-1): EAGVVQSPRYKIIEKKQPVAFWCNPISGHNTLYWYLQNLGQGPELLIRYENEEAVDDSQLPKDRFSAERLKGVDSTLKIQPAELGDSAVYLCASNSGGGNEQFFGPGTRLTVL.